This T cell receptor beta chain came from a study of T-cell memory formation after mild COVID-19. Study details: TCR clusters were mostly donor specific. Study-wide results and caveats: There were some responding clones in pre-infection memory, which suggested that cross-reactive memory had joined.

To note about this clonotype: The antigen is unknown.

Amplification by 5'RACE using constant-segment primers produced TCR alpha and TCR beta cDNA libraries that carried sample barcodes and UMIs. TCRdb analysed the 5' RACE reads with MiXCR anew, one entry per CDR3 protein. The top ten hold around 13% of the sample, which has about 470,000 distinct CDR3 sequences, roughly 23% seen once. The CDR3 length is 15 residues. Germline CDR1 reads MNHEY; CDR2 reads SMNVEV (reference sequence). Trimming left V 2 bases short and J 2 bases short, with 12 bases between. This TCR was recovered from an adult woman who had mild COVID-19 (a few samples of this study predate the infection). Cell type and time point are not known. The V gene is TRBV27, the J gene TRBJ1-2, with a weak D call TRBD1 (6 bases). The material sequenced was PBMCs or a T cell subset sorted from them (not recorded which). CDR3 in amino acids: CASSLIQDSNYGYTF. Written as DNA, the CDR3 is TGTGCCAGCAGTTTAATACAGGACAGCAACTATGGCTACACCTTC.